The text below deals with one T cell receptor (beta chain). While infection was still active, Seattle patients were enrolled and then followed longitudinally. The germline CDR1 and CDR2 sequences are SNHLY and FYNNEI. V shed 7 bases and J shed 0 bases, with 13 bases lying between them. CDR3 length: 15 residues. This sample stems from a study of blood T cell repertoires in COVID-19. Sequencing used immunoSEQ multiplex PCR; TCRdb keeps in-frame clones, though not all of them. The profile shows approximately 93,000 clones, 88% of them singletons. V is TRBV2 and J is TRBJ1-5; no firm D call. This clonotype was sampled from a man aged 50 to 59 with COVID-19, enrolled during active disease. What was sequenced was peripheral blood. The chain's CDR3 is CASTDRVVSNQPQHF. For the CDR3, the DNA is TGTGCCAGCACCGATCGGGTAGTTAGCAATCAGCCCCAGCATTTT.